This T cell receptor beta chain is from a study of technical replicates of blood from four donors (dated by TCRdb to 2015 to 2018). Concerning this clone: Its antigen is currently not known. Base-call qualities are not available, and no considerably larger clone is one nucleotide away.

Including the terminal cysteine and phenylalanine, the CDR3 comprises 15 residues. The sequence is cut down to CDR3 DNA, 45 bases in frame from base 1. The germline V gene specifies SGDLS as CDR1 and YYNGEE as CDR2. V is pruned by 3 bases and J by 0 bases, leaving 3 bases of the junction without a gene match. The library was made by the immunoSEQ multiplex PCR assay. TCRdb limited this immuneACCESS table to in-frame rearrangements with V and J called. A share of clones is missing; checked studies link under half to unresolved V genes, and the rest is unexplained. Counted in this sample were fewer than 95,000 clones; 90% to 95% of them appeared once. The ten largest make up 0.2% to 0.25% of the sample.

Input material: T cells isolated from PBMCs. This clonotype originated in a human donor in good health. The sequence is built from TRBV9 and TRBJ2-1; 7 middle bases align to TRBD2. The DNA is as follows: TGTGCCAGCAGCGAGGCGGGGGACTCCTACAATGAGCAGTTCTTC. This gives the protein CASSEAGDSYNEQFF.